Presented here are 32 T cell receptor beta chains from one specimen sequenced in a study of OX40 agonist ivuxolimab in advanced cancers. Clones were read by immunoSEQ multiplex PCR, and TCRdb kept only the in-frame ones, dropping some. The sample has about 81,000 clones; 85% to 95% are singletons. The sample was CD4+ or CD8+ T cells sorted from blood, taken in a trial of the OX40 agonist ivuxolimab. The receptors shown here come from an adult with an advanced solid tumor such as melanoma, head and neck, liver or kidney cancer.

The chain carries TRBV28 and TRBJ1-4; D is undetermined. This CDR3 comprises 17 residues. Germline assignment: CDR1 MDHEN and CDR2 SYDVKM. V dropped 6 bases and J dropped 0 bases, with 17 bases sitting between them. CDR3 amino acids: CASSRTEKLPTNEKLFF. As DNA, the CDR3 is TGTGCCAGCAGCCGTACCGAAAAACTTCCAACTAATGAAAAACTGTTTTTT.

The CDR3 here is CASSLEGDRRYEQYF. The CDR3 region has the DNA TGTGCCAGCAGCTTGGAGGGGGACCGGCGGTACGAGCAGTACTTC. The rearrangement links TRBV5-5 to TRBJ2-7; TRBD1 is a possible D gene (6 bases). This CDR3 is built from 15 residues. With 0 bases removed from V and 4 bases from J, the gap between germline ends came to 14 bases. In germline, CDR1 is SGHKS, CDR2 YYEKEE (reference sequence).

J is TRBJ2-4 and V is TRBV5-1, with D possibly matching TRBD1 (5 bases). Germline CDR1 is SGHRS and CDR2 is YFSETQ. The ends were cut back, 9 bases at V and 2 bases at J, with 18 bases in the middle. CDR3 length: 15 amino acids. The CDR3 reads CAIMTDQMTKNIQYF. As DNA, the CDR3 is TGCGCCATCATGACAGACCAGATGACCAAAAACATTCAGTACTTC.

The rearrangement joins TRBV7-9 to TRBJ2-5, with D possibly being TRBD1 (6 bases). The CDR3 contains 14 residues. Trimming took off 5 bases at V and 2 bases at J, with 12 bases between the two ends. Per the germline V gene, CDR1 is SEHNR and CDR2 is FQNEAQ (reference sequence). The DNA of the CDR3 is TGTGCCAGCAGCACCCAGACAGGACAAGAGACCCAGTACTTC. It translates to CASSTQTGQETQYF. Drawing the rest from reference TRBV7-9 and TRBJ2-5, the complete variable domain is DTGVSQNPRHKITKRGQNVTFRCDPISEHNRLYWYRQTLGQGPEFLTYFQNEAQLEKSRLLSDRFSAERPKGSFSTLEIQRTEQGDSAMYLCASSTQTGQETQYFGPGTRLLVL.

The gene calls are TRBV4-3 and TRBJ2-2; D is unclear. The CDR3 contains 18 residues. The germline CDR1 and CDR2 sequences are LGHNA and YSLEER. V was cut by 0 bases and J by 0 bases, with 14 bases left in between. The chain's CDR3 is CASSQDSKAGPNTGELFF. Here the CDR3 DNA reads TGCGCCAGCAGCCAAGATAGCAAGGCAGGACCGAACACCGGGGAGCTGTTTTTT.

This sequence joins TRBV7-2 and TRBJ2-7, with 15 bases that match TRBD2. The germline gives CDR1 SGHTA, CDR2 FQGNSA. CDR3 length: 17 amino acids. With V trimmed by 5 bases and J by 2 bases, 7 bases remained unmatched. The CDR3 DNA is TGTGCCAGCAGCGGACCGGGACTAGCGGGAGGCGCCTACGAGCAGTACTTC. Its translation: CASSGPGLAGGAYEQYF.

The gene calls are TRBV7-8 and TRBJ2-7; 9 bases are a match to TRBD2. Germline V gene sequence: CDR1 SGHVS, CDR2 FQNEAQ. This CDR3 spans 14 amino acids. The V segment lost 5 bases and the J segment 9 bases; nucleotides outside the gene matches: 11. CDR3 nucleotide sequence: TGTGCCAGCAGCCCAACTAGCGGGCCCGGCGCGCAGTACTTC. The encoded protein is CASSPTSGPGAQYF. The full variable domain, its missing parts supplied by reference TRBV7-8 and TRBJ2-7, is GAGVSQSPRYKVAKRGQDVALRCDPISGHVSLFWYQQALGQGPEFLTYFQNEAQLDKSGLPSDRFFAERPEGSVSTLKIQRTQQEDSAVYLCASSPTSGPGAQYFGPGTRLTVT.

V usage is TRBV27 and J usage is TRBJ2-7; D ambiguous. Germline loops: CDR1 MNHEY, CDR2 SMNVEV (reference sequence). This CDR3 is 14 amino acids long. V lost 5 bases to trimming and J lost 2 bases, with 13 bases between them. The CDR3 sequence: CASSLVAVPYEQYF. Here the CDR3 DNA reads TGTGCCAGCAGTCTCGTCGCGGTCCCCTACGAGCAGTACTTC.

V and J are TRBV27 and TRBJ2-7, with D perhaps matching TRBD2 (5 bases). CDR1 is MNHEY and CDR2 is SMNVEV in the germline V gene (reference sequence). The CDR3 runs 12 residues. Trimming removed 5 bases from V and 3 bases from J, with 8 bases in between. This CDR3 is CASSRGNYEQYF. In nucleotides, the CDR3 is TGTGCCAGCAGTCGGGGAAACTACGAGCAGTACTTC.

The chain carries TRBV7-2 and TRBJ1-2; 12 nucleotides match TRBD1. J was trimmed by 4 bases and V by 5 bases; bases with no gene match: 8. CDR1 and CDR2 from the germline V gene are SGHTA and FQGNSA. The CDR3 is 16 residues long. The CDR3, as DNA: TGTGCCAGCAGCCCCCCGGGACAGGGGGCTGGCTATGGCTACACCTTC. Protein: CASSPPGQGAGYGYTF. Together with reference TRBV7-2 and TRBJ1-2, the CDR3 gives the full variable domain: GAGVSQSPSNKVTEKGKDVELRCDPISGHTALYWYRQSLGQGLEFLIYFQGNSAPDKSGLPSDRFSAERTGGSVSTLTIQRTQQEDSAVYLCASSPPGQGAGYGYTFGSGTRLTVV.

In nucleotides, the CDR3 is TGTGCCACCAGCAGGAGGAGCAGGGGGGAGAACTATGGCTACACCTTC. Protein: CATSRRSRGENYGYTF. The V and J genes are TRBV15 and TRBJ1-2; 7 nucleotides line up with TRBD1. J lost 2 bases, V lost 3 bases, and 9 bases had no gene match. This CDR3 contains 16 residues. CDR1 is LNHNV, CDR2 YYDKDF, per germline (reference sequence).

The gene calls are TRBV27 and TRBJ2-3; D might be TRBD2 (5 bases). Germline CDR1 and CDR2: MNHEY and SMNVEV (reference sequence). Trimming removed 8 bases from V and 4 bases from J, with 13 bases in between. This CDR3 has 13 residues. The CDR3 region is CASQRGSADTQYF. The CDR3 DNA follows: TGTGCCAGCCAAAGAGGGAGCGCAGATACGCAGTATTTT.

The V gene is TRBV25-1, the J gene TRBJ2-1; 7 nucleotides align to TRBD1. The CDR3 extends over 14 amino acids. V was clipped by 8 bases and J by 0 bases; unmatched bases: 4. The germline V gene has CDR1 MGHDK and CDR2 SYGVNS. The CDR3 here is CASRDSNSYNEQFF. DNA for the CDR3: TGTGCCAGCCGGGACAGCAACTCCTACAATGAGCAGTTCTTC.

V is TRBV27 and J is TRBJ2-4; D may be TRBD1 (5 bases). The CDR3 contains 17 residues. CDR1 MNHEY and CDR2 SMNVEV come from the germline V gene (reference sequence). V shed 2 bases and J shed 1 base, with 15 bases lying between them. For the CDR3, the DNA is TGTGCCAGCAGTTTAAGAGGTAGGGGCAGGGCCAAAAACATTCAGTACTTC. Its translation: CASSLRGRGRAKNIQYF.

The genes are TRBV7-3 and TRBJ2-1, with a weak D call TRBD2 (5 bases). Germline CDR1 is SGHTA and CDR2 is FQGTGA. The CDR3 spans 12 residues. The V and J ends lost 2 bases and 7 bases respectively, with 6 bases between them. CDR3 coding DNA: TGTGCCAGCAGCTTAGAGGGTAATGAGCAGTTCTTC. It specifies CASSLEGNEQFF.

The CDR3 DNA reads as TGTGCCAGCAGCCGGACCCAAGGCGGGTACGAGCAGTACTTC. Translating gives CASSRTQGGYEQYF. The genes are TRBV7-6 and TRBJ2-7; a possible D gene is TRBD2 (5 bases). CDR3 length equals 14 residues. Germline V lookup: CDR1 SGHVS, CDR2 FNYEAQ. V lost 5 bases and J lost 4, with 15 bases in between. Variable domain in full (rest from reference TRBV7-6 and TRBJ2-7): GAGVSQSPRYKVTKRGQDVALRCDPISGHVSLYWYRQALGQGPEFLTYFNYEAQQDKSGLPNDRFSAERPEGSISTLTIQRTEQRDSAMYRCASSRTQGGYEQYFGPGTRLTVT.

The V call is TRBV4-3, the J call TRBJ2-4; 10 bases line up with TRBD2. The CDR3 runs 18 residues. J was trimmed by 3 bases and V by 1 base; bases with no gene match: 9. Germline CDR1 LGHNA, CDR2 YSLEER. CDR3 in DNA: TGCGCCAGCAGCCAAGGATACGAGCGGGAGGGATTCAAAAACATTCAGTACTTC. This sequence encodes CASSQGYEREGFKNIQYF.

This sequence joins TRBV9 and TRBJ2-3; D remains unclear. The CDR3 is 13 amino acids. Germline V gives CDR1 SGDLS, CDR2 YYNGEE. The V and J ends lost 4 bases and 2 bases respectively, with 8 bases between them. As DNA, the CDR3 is TGTGCCAGCAGCCTGGAACCCACAGATACGCAGTATTTT. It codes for CASSLEPTDTQYF.

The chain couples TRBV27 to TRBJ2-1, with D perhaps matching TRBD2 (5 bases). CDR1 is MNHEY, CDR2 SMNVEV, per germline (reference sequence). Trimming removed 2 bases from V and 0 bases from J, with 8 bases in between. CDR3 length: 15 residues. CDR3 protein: CASSLLGSSYNEQFF. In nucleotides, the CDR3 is TGTGCCAGCAGTTTACTGGGGAGCTCCTACAATGAGCAGTTCTTC.

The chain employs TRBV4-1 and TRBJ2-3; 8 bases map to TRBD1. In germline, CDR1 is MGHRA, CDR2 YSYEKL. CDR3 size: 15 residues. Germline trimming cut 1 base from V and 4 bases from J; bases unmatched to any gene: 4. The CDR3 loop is CASSQGQGLADTQYF. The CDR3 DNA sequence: TGCGCCAGCAGCCAAGGACAGGGGTTAGCAGATACGCAGTATTTT.

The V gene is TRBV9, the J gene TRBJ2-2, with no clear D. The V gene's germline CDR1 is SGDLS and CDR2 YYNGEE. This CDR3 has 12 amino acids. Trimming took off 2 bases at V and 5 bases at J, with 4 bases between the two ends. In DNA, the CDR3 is TGTGCCAGCAGCGTCGAGACCGGGGAGCTGTTTTTT. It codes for CASSVETGELFF.

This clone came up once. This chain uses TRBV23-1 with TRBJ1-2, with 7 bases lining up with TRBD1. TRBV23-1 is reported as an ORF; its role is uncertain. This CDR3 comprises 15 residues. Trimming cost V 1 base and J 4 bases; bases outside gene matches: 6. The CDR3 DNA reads TGCGCCAGCAGTCAATTACAGGGGAAGGGCTATGGCTACACCTTC. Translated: CASSQLQGKGYGYTF.

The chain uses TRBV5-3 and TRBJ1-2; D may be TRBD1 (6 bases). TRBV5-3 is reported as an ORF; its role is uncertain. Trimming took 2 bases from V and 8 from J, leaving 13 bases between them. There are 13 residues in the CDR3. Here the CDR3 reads CARSLNRVLGYTF. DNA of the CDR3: TGTGCCAGAAGCTTAAACAGGGTCTTGGGCTACACCTTC.

The DNA of the CDR3 is TGTGCCAGCAGCTCTCCCTCGGCGGGGGCTGGCTACGAGCAGTACTTC. This gives the protein CASSSPSAGAGYEQYF. This sequence joins TRBV7-9 and TRBJ2-7, with D maybe TRBD2 (7 bases). The CDR3 covers 16 residues. The germline V gene encodes CDR1 SEHNR and CDR2 FQNEAQ (reference sequence). V was shortened by 4 bases and J by 3 bases, with 19 bases between the two germline ends.

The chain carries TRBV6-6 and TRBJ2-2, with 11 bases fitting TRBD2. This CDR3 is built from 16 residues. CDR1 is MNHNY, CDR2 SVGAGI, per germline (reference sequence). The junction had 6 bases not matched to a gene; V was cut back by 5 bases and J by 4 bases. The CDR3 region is CASSPVAGGGTGELFF. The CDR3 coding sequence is TGTGCCAGCAGTCCGGTAGCGGGAGGGGGCACCGGGGAGCTGTTTTTT.

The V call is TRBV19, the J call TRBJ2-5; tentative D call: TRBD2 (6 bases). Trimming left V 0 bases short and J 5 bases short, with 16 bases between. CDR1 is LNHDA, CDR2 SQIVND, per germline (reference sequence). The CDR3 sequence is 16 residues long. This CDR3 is CASSIDEQAGPETQYF. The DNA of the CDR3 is TGTGCCAGTAGTATAGATGAGCAGGCGGGGCCGGAGACCCAGTACTTC.

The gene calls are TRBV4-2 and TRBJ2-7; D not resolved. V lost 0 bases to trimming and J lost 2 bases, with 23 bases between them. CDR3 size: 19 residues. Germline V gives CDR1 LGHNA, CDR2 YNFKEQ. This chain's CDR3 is CASSQDVGIPEYPTYEQYF. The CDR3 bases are TGTGCCAGCAGCCAAGATGTGGGGATTCCGGAATACCCAACCTACGAGCAGTACTTC.

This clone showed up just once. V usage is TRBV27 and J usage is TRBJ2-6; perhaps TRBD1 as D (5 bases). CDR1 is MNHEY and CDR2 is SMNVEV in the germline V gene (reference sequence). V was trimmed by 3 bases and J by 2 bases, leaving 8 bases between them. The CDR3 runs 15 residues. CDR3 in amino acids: CASSLGRAGANVLTF. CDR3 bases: TGTGCCAGCAGTTTGGGCAGGGCTGGGGCCAACGTCCTGACTTTC.

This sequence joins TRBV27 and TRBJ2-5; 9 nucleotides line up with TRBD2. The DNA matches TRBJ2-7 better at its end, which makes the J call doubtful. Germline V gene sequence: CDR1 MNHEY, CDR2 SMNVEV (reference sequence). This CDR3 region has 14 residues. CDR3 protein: CASSSTGLAVEQYF. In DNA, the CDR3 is TGTGCCAGCAGTTCCACGGGACTAGCAGTCGAGCAGTACTTC.

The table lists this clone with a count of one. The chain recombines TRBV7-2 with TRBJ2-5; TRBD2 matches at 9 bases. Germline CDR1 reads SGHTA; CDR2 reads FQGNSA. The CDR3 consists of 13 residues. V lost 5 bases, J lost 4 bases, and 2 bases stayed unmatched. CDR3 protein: CASSETSGETQYF. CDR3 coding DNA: TGTGCCAGCAGCGAGACTAGCGGAGAGACCCAGTACTTC.

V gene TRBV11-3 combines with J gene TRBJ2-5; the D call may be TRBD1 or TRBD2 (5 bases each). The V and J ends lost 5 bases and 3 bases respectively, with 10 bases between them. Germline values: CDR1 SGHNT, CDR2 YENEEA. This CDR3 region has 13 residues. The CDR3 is CASSPGRKETQYF. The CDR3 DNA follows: TGTGCCAGCAGCCCGGGGCGAAAAGAGACCCAGTACTTC.

The CDR3 region has the DNA TGTGCCAGCTCACCAGGGCTGGACGAGCAGTACTTC. Its protein is CASSPGLDEQYF. This rearrangement joins TRBV18 to TRBJ2-7; D remains unclear. The CDR3 contains 12 residues. CDR1 and CDR2 from the germline V gene are KGHSH and LQKENI. The V end lost 2 bases, the J end lost 5 bases, and 7 bases lay between the germline ends.